This T cell receptor beta chain appears in the sequencing data of a study of cytomegalovirus exposure and HLA in healthy donors (dated 2017 in TCRdb). In the study overall: An earlier analysis of some 550 of the donors reported 250 to 300 Gb of sequence data and 117 million unique TCR beta sequences from about 200 million T cells. An early release covering over 500 HLA-typed donors comprised about 300 gigabases of sequencing data and 85 million to 100 million unique TCR sequences. Among the approximately 430 genotyped donors, under 90% belonged to the genetic ancestry cluster associated with self-reported Caucasian donors. The study aimed to test whether cataloging public T cell receptors could reveal signatures of past pathogen exposure. The study profiled the T cell repertoires of hundreds of subjects by immunosequencing and related them to cytomegalovirus serostatus. Along with the approximately 600-subject first cohort, a separate validation cohort of roughly 110 different subjects was used. To predict cytomegalovirus infection status, the study brought together high-throughput TCR immunosequencing, statistical association of individual TCRs with disease status, and machine learning. To study patterns of TCR occurrence, a later analysis re-analyzed previously published TCR beta repertoires from 666 donors and added high-resolution HLA genotyping. Rather than using new phenotypic data, the later analysis identified candidate immune exposures from TCR beta sequences and from how often those sequences occurred across donors. An earlier analysis of several hundred of the donors used high-throughput TCR beta sequencing to judge whether each TCR beta V gene segment behaved as functional or pseudogenic. Donor age, sex, ethnicity and CMV serostatus were compiled together with the repertoire data. A later genetic analysis took genome-wide SNP genotypes for about three fifths of the 666 donors and used that subset as a discovery cohort. Every repertoire in the discovery cohort had been generated on one and the same sequencing platform. Both class I and class II loci were covered by HLA typing, at four-digit resolution. The number of donors typed differed by locus, with about 629-640 for A, B, C, DRB1 and DQB1, roughly 550 for DQA1, some 570 for DPA1, and 472 for DPB1. Because of strong linkage in the cohort, five DR-DQ haplotypes were treated as single units for association and clustering. Among 300 to 450 genotyped donors of the cohort, an average of 235,054 unique TCR beta nucleotide sequences were sequenced per donor, roughly 20% of them non-productive. The study at large found these results: A later genetic analysis associated a missense DCLRE1C variant with V-gene and J-gene trimming of TCR beta chains, and an independent cohort replicated the association. A later analysis reported that several top co-occurrence clusters appeared linked to parvovirus B19, influenza, CMV and Epstein-Barr virus. In vitro tests confirmed that a few of the cytomegalovirus-associated TCR beta chains recognize cytomegalovirus antigens. According to the authors, the approach could potentially be generalized to other disease states and immunological phenotypes. According to a later analysis, TCR association rates differed among HLA loci, with DRB1 alleles showing the most associated TCRs and HLA-C alleles showing the fewest. When HLA alleles, especially DR and DQ, strongly co-occurred, attributing TCR associations to individual alleles was difficult. Roughly uniform sequencing depth across donors was assumed in presence/absence analyses, although this assumption may not hold. In an earlier analysis of some 640 of the donors, most TCR beta V segments were observed in productive rearrangements about 87% or about 30% of the time, broadly matching IMGT annotations. The earlier analysis of nearly 600 of the donors excluded roughly 17 rarely observed V segments, including chromosome 9 orphons, because counts were too low. A later genetic analysis reported fewer N-insertions in productive TCRs among donors in an Asian-associated ancestry cluster than the roughly 670-donor mean. A further reported finding was that TCR beta sequences accurately predicted the HLA-A and HLA-B alleles for most subjects in the first cohort. Correlated functional status among segregating V segments might be attributable to linkage disequilibrium, but an unknown experimental factor could not be ruled out. At a false discovery rate of 0.05, a later analysis linked 16,951 TCR beta sequences to specific HLA alleles. Compared with equally common non-associated chains, HLA-associated TCR beta chains in a later analysis were more clonally expanded and had lower generation probabilities. Some IMGT-functional V segments, including TRBV6-2 and TRBV6-3, could not be told apart with the 87-base-pair reads, so those segments were excluded. Because HLA typing was unavailable for some donors at each locus, only the typed subset was used in association tests. Across donors, most TCR sequences were observed very rarely, whereas some public TCRs were present in many individuals. In this cohort, only TCR beta chains were sequenced, and detectable features were limited by the absence of alpha or paired-chain data. In both the original and validation cohorts, the classifier was reported to diagnose cytomegalovirus status with high specificity and sensitivity. The study listed around 160 TCR beta chains as associated with cytomegalovirus. A group of highly shared sequence variants was considered likely to be a technical artifact of the sequencing pipeline. In a later analysis, most CMV-associated TCR beta chains were found to appear HLA-restricted, with HLA associations seemingly driven largely by CMV exposure. The only immune exposure information available for the cohort was CMV serostatus.

This clone turned up a few times. Which antigen it targets is not known. Per-base quality was not reported, and no clone a single base away is much larger than it. The library was built by means of the immunoSEQ multiplex PCR assay. For the multiplex PCR, a mixture combining 60 forward primers for TCR Vbeta segments and 13 reverse primers for TCR Jbeta segments was used. A multiplex PCR assay on genomic DNA amplified the CDR3 region of rearranged TCR beta genes. Amplified TCR beta libraries were sequenced as 87-base-pair reads on the Illumina HiSeq System. The original methods were these. Across the 666 repertoires, a later analysis counted 78 million or so unique TCR beta chains, 9 million to 14 million of which were shared by at least two donors. A nearest-neighbor algorithm error-corrected the raw reads and collapsed the reads into unique sequences, merging closely related sequences to remove PCR and sequencing errors. To assign V, D and J gene segments, CDR3 sequences were aligned to IMGT reference sequences. Each retained sequence needed at least a six-nucleotide match to both a V gene segment and a J gene segment. A rearrangement counted as productive if the CDR3 had no stop codons and remained in frame with V and J, and every other rearrangement counted as non-productive. CDR3 was defined according to IMGT convention as the region running from the second conserved V-encoded cysteine to the conserved J-encoded phenylalanine. The earlier analysis of about 560 of the donors excluded any sequence lacking an unambiguous match to a single V gene segment. An earlier analysis of several hundred of the donors called V segments functional above 56.7% productive rearrangements and segregating when the between-donor standard deviation exceeded 5%. To diagnose cytomegalovirus status from the catalog of TCR beta chain sequences, a statistical classification framework was built. V and J gene assignment, in a later analysis, came from comparing TCR nucleotide sequences with IMGT/GENE-DB human TR gene sequences. The TCRdist pipeline was used in a later analysis to assign CDR3 sequences and most-parsimonious VDJ recombination scenarios. In a later analysis, each TCR beta chain was defined by its CDR3 amino acid sequence together with its V-gene family, and reads lacking a unique V-gene family were excluded. In a later analysis, around 650 highly shared, low-generation-probability nucleotide sequences were removed to address suspected cross-contamination and a sequencing artifact. A later analysis calculated a clonal expansion index for each public chain from normalized within-repertoire ranks of inferred template counts. A later analysis computed generation probabilities with a VDJ recombination model fitted to out-of-frame rearrangements, and checked the results against IGoR. A later analysis scored TCR-TCR, TCR-HLA and TCR-CMV co-occurrence with hypergeometric tests, applying a repertoire-size bias correction to TCR pairs. False discovery rates were estimated in a later analysis by permuting HLA or CMV assignments 20 times. In a later analysis, co-occurring TCRs were grouped using DBSCAN, and TCRdist sequence similarity was added for clustering within HLA-allele-positive subsets. Repertoires with fewer than 30,000 or more than 120,000 public chains, plus five repertoires with anomalous nucleotide sharing, were excluded from co-occurrence clustering. TCRdb limited this immuneACCESS table to in-frame rearrangements with V and J called. A share of clones is missing; checked studies link under half to unresolved V genes, and the rest is unexplained. The V and J calls and clone size come from that table; D and trimming were worked out from the DNA. The sample table lists around 160,000 clones, around four fifths of them with a count of one. The ten largest clonotypes hold approximately 4% of the sample.

Reading the germline V gene gives CDR1 MNHNS and CDR2 SASEGT. V loses 7 bases of germline sequence and J loses 1 base, and the interval between the two ends is 7 bases. Inclusive of the bounding cysteine and phenylalanine, the CDR3 is 12 residues long. CDR3 DNA is the only sequence kept; it has 36 bases, read in frame from the first base. In total, approximately 690 healthy bone marrow donors made up the cohort. All cohort members were sampled while nominally healthy, although unrecorded immune exposures were likely present. The donor tested CMV seropositive and was one of the 289 seropositive cohort members. A peripheral blood sample was collected from each donor, and TCR beta sequencing was performed on peripheral blood mononuclear cells. Genomic DNA extraction from the blood cell samples was performed with the Qiagen DNeasy Blood Extraction Kit.

The receptor comes from a man over 45 in good health and CMV-seropositive. The V gene is TRBV6-1 and the J gene is TRBJ1-1; the D region possibly corresponds to TRBD1 (5 bases align). The sample taken for sequencing was PBMCs. The DNA is TGTGCCAGCACCGGGGGGAACACTGAAGCTTTCTTT. The translation is CASTGGNTEAFF.